This TCR beta chain was identified during a study of OX40 agonist ivuxolimab in advanced cancers. On the study more broadly: Partial responses, seen in three patients, involved one hepatocellular carcinoma and two cutaneous melanomas. Broader study findings: Among the lowest peripheral clonal expansion occurred in 0.1-3.0 mg/kg partial responders.

Patients had blood sampled at baseline and again on cycle 4 day 1 and cycle 7 day 1. Germline V gene data show CDR1 as MRHNA and CDR2 as SNTAGT. Trimming stripped 10 bases from V and 3 bases from J, with 16 bases between. The CDR3 is 13 amino acids. Sequencing was performed with immunoSEQ multiplex PCR; in TCRdb, only in-frame clones are kept and a portion is missing. Among about 94,000 clones listed, roughly 84% were seen once. This clone was picked up a small number of times. Its target is not known. The TCR originated in an adult with an advanced solid tumor such as melanoma, head and neck, liver or kidney cancer. The chain combines TRBV6-4 with TRBJ2-7; maybe TRBD2 (6 bases). Material: CD4+ or CD8+ T cells sorted from blood, obtained in a trial of the OX40 agonist ivuxolimab. CDR3 in amino acids: CAIPEGASYEQYF. DNA for the CDR3: TGTGCCATCCCGGAGGGCGCAAGCTACGAGCAGTACTTC.